This T cell receptor (beta chain) was found in a study of cytotoxic CD8 clonotypes in ibrutinib-treated CLL. Broader study findings: Public clonotypes were rare and shrank or held steady on treatment.

Profiled with immunoSEQ multiplex PCR; TCRdb holds only in-frame clones, not every one. Here the sample spans about 56,000 clones, 55% to 70% being singletons. CDR1 is LGHNA and CDR2 is YNFKEQ in the germline V gene. CDR3 size: 19 residues. Trimming removed 0 bases from V and 0 bases from J; junction bases left unmatched: 7. About this clone itself: Its antigen is not identified.

The clonotype originates from a human donor with chronic lymphocytic leukemia. The gene calls are TRBV4-2 and TRBJ2-6; TRBD1 matches at 8 bases. The sequencing here drew on PBMCs, taken after 24 months of ibrutinib treatment. For the CDR3, the DNA is TGTGCCAGCAGCCAAGATGGTACAGGGGGAAACTCTGGGGCCAACGTCCTGACTTTC. Encoded protein: CASSQDGTGGNSGANVLTF.